The T cell receptor (beta chain) under discussion was sequenced for a study of blood T cell repertoires in COVID-19. Study overall: Specimens from acute and convalescent COVID-19 originated in the United States, Italy and Spain. PBMCs, B-cell-depleted T cells, or T cells were the source of the cDNA or gDNA that made up the material.

Per the original data handling: Amplification with reference gene primers provided the estimates of nucleated cell counts. Libraries were prepared by immunoSEQ multiplex PCR; TCRdb keeps only in-frame clonotypes and omits some of them. For V, J and clone size, that table is used; D and trimming come from the DNA. The sample records 270,000 or so clones, around 86% being singletons. Germline V gives CDR1 SNHLY, CDR2 FYNNEI. V lost 5 bases to trimming and J lost 11 bases, with 15 bases between them. The CDR3 runs to 13 residues. This rearrangement joins TRBV2 to TRBJ1-4; a weak D match, TRBD1 (5 bases). The specimen was peripheral blood. The sequence derives from a woman in her sixties or seventies with active or convalescent COVID-19. CDR3 sequence reads: CASSLYTEGKLFF. The CDR3 bases are TGTGCCAGCAGTCTTTACACGGAGGGGAAACTGTTTTTT.